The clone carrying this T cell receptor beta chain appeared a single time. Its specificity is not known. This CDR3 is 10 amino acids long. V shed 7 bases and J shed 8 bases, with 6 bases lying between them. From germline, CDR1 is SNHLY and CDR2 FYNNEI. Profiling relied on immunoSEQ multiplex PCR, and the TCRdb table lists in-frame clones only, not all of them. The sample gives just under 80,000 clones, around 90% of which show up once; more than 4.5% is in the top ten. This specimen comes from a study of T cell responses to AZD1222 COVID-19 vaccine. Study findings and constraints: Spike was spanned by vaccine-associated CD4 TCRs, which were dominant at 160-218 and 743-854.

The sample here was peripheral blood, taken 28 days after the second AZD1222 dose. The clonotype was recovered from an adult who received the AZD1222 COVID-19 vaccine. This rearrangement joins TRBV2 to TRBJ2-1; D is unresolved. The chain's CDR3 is CASMVHEQFF. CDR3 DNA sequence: TGTGCCAGCATGGTACATGAGCAGTTCTTC.